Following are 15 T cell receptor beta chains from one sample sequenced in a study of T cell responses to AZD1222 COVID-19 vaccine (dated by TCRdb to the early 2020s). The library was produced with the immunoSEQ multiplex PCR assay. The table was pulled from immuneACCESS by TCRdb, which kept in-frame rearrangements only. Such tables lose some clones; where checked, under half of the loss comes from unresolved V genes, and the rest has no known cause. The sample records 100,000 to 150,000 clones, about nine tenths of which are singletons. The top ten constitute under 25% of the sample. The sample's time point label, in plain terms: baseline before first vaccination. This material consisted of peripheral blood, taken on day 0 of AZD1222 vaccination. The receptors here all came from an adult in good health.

The CDR3 DNA follows: TGTGCCAGCAGTACACGATTGAGAGACGAGCAGTACTTC. This sequence encodes CASSTRLRDEQYF. This chain connects TRBV28 to TRBJ2-7; D is unresolved. V shed 5 bases and J shed 5 bases, with 13 bases lying between them. CDR1 is MDHEN, CDR2 SYDVKM, per germline. The CDR3 has 13 amino acids.

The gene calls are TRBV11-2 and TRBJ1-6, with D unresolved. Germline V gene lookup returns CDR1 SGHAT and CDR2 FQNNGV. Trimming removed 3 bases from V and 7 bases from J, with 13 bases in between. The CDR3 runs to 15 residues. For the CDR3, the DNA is TGTGCCAGCAGCTTTGACGGCCGATACAATTCACCCCTCCACTTT. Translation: CASSFDGRYNSPLHF.

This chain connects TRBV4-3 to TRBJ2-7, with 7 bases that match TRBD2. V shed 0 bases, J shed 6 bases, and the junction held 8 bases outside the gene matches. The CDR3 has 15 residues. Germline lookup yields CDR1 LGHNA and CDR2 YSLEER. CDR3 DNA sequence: TGCGCCAGCAGCCAAGATCATCCCCCTAGCGGCGAGCAGTACTTC. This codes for CASSQDHPPSGEQYF.

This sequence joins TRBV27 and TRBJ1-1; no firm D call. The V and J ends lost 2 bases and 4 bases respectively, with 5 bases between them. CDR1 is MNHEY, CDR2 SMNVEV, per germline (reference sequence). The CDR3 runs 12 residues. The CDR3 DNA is TGTGCCAGCAGTTTAAAAGGCACTGAAGCTTTCTTT. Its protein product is CASSLKGTEAFF.

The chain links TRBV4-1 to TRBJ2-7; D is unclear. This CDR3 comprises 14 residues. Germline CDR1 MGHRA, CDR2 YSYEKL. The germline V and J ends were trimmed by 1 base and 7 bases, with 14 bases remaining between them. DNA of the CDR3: TGCGCCAGCAGCCAAGGCGTCAGCCTGGAGGAGCAGTACTTC. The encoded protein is CASSQGVSLEEQYF.

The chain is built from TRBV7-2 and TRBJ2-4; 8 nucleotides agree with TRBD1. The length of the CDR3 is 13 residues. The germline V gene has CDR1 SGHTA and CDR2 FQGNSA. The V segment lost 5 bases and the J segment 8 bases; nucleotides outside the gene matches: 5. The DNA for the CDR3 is TGTGCCAGCAGCCTAGGGACAGGTGACATTCAGTACTTC. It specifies CASSLGTGDIQYF.

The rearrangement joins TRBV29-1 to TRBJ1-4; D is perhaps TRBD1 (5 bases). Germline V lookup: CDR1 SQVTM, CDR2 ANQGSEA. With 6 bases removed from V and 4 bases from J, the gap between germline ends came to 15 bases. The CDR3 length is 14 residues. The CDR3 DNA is TGCAGCGTGTTCGGAGGGGCCTATAATGAAAAACTGTTTTTT. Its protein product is CSVFGGAYNEKLFF.

The CDR3 nucleotides read TGTGCCAGTAGTAATCCGTATGGCTATGGCTACACCTTC. Translation: CASSNPYGYGYTF. The V gene is TRBV19, the J gene TRBJ1-2; D call uncertain. This CDR3 has 13 residues. Germline CDR1 LNHDA, CDR2 SQIVND (reference sequence). Trimming took off 4 bases at V and 4 bases at J, with 10 bases between the two ends.

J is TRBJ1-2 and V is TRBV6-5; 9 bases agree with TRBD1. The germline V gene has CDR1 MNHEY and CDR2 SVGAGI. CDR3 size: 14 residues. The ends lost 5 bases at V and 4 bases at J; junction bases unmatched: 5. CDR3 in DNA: TGTGCCAGCAGTATGGGACAGGGCATCTATGGCTACACCTTC. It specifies CASSMGQGIYGYTF.

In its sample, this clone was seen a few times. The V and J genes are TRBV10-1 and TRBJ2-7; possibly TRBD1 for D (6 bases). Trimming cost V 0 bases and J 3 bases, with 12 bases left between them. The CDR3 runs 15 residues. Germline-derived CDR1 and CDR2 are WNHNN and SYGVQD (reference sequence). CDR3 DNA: TGCGCCAGCAGTGAGTCCGCCGAAGGGGGCTACGAGCAGTACTTC. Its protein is CASSESAEGGYEQYF.

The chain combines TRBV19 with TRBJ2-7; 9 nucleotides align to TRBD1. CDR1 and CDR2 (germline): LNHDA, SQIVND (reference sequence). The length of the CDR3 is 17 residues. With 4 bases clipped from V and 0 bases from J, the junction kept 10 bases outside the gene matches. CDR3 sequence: CASSRSGTGTLSYEQYF. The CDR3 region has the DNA TGTGCCAGTAGTAGATCCGGGACAGGGACCCTCTCCTACGAGCAGTACTTC.

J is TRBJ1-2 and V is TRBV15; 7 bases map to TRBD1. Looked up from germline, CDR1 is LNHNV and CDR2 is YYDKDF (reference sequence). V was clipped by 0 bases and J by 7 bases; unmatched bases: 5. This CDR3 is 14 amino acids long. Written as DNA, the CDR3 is TGTGCCACCAGCAGAGATAGGGGGCTAAGTGGCTACACCTTC. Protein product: CATSRDRGLSGYTF.

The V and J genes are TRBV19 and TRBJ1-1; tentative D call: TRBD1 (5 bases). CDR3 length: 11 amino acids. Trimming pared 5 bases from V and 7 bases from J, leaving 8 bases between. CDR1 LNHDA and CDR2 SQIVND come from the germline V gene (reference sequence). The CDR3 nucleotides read TGTGCCAGTAGTTGGGACCTTGAAGCTTTCTTT. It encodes CASSWDLEAFF.

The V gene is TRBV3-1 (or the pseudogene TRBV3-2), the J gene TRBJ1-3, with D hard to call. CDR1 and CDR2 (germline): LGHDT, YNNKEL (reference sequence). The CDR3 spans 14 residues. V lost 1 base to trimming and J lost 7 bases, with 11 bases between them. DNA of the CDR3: TGTGCCAGCAGCCAAGGCCCTATGCGGAACACCATATATTTT. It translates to CASSQGPMRNTIYF.

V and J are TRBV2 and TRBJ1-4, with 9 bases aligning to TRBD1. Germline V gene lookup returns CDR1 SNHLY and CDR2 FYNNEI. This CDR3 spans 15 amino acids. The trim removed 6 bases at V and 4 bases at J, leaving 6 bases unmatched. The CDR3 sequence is CASRDRGNYNEKLFF. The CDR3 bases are TGTGCCAGCAGGGACAGGGGCAACTATAATGAAAAACTGTTTTTT.